These 5 T cell receptor beta chains were all obtained from the same sample, sequenced in a study of T cell responses to AZD1222 COVID-19 vaccine. Libraries were prepared by immunoSEQ multiplex PCR; TCRdb keeps only in-frame clonotypes and omits some of them. The repertoire consists of tens of thousands of clones, with roughly nine tenths occurring once and the leading ten covering 2.2%. The material sequenced was peripheral blood, taken on day 0 of AZD1222 vaccination. The receptors were sampled from an adult in good health.

The chain carries TRBV6-5 and TRBJ1-1; D is uncertain. V was cut by 4 bases and J by 2 bases, with 11 bases left in between. Germline CDR1 MNHEY, CDR2 SVGAGI. The CDR3 runs to 14 residues. CDR3 in DNA: TGTGCCAGCAGTTGGGAATCGAGAAACACTGAAGCTTTCTTT. It translates to CASSWESRNTEAFF.

V gene TRBV5-4 combines with J gene TRBJ1-1, with D possibly TRBD1 on 5 matching bases. The CDR3 consists of 14 residues. The ends were cut back, 4 bases at V and 6 bases at J, with 16 bases in the middle. The germline CDR1 and CDR2 sequences are SGHNT and YYREEE (reference sequence). CDR3 sequence (DNA): TGTGCCAGCAGCCCCCAGGGTTTTGGTTCTGAAGCTTTCTTT. Amino acid sequence: CASSPQGFGSEAFF.

There are a few counts of this clone. The chain joins TRBV15 to TRBJ2-7, with a tentative D call TRBD2 (6 bases). CDR1 and CDR2 from the germline V gene are LNHNV and YYDKDF (reference sequence). The CDR3 is 15 amino acids. V lost 3 bases to trimming and J lost 5 bases, with 17 bases between them. The CDR3 sequence: CATSSSPGLSNEQYF. The CDR3 DNA reads as TGTGCCACCAGCAGTTCTCCGGGACTTTCCAACGAGCAGTACTTC.

The chain joins TRBV6-4 to TRBJ2-2; possible D gene TRBD1, 5 bases. V lost 4 bases and J 2 bases, leaving 8 bases between the germline ends. Per germline, CDR1 MRHNA and CDR2 SNTAGT. This CDR3 region has 14 residues. This chain's CDR3 is CASSAGFNTGELFF. CDR3 DNA sequence: TGTGCCAGCAGTGCAGGGTTTAACACCGGGGAGCTGTTTTTT.

This clone was seen just once. The chain couples TRBV7-9 to TRBJ2-3; tentative D call: TRBD2 (6 bases). CDR3 length: 17 residues. V lost 3 bases and J lost 1, with 17 bases in between. Germline CDR1 reads SEHNR; CDR2 reads FQNEAQ (reference sequence). This CDR3 reads CASSFDGRPGGTDTQYF. The CDR3 DNA is TGTGCCAGCAGCTTTGACGGACGGCCGGGAGGCACAGATACGCAGTATTTT.